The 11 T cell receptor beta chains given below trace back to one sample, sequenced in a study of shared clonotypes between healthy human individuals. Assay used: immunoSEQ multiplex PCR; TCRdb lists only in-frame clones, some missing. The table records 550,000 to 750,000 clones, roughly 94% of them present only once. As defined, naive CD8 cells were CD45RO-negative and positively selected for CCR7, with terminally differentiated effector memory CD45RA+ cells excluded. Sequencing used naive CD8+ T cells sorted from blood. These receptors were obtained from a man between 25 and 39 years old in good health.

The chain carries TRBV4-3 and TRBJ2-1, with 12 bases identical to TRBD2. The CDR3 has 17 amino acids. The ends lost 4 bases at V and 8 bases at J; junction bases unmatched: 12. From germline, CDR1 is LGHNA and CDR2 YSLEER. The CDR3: CASSPASLAGGWDEQFF. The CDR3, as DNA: TGCGCCAGCAGCCCGGCAAGCCTAGCGGGAGGGTGGGATGAGCAGTTCTTC.

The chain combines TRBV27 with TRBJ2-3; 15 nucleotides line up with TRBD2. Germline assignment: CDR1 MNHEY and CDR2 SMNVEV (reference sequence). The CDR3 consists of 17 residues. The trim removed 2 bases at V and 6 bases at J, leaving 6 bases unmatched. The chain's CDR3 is CASSLTRTSGGGDTQYF. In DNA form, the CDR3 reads TGTGCCAGCAGTTTAACCAGGACTAGCGGGGGGGGTGATACGCAGTATTTT.

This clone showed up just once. The DNA of the CDR3 is TGTGCCAGCAGCTTTACGGGCGAGCAGTACTTC. Translation gives CASSFTGEQYF. The V call is TRBV5-6, the J call TRBJ2-7; no firm D call. This CDR3 has 11 residues. Germline V lookup: CDR1 SGHDT, CDR2 YYEEEE. V lost 2 bases, J lost 6 bases, and 6 bases lay in between.

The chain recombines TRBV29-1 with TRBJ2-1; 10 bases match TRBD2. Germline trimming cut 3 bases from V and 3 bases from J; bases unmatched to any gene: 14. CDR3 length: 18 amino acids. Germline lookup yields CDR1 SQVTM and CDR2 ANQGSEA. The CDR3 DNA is TGCAGCGTTGAGGCCTTCCTAGCGGGAGAGAGTTACTACAATGAGCAGTTCTTC. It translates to CSVEAFLAGESYYNEQFF.

DNA of the CDR3: TGTGCCAGCAGGCCCGGCGCAGGGGAAACTGAAGCTTTCTTT. This codes for CASRPGAGETEAFF. This chain connects TRBV6-5 to TRBJ1-1, with D possibly TRBD1 on 6 matching bases. This CDR3 contains 14 residues. With 6 bases removed from V and 5 bases from J, the gap between germline ends came to 16 bases. Germline assignment: CDR1 MNHEY and CDR2 SVGAGI.

The CDR3 here is CATFLVVEQFF. The DNA for the CDR3 is TGTGCCACCTTCCTAGTTGTTGAGCAGTTCTTC. The chain joins TRBV7-9 to TRBJ2-1; D is undetermined. The length of the CDR3 is 11 residues. Germline V gene data show CDR1 as SEHNR and CDR2 as FQNEAQ (reference sequence). Trimming left V 10 bases short and J 9 bases short, with 13 bases between.

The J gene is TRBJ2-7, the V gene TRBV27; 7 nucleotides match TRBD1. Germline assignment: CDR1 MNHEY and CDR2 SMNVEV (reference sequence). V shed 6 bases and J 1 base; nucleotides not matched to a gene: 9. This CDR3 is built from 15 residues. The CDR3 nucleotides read TGTGCCAGCAGACGCCGGGACAGCCCATCCTACGAGCAGTACTTC. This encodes CASRRRDSPSYEQYF.

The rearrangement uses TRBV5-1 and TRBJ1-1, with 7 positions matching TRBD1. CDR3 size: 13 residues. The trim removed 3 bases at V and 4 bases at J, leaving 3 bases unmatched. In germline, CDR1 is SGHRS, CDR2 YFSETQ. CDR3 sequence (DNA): TGCGCCAGCAGCTCCGGGACAGTCACTGAAGCTTTCTTT. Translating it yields CASSSGTVTEAFF.

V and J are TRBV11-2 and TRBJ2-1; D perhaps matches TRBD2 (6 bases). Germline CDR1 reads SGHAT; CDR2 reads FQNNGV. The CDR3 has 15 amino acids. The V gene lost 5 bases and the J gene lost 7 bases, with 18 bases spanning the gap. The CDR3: CASSKEGPPRNEQFF. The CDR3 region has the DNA TGTGCCAGCAGCAAGGAGGGGCCCCCTAGGAATGAGCAGTTCTTC.

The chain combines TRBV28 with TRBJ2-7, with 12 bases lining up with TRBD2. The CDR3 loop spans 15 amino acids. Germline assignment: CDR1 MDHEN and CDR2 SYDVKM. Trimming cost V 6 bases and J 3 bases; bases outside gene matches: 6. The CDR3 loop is CASSATSGSFYEQYF. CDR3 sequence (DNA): TGTGCCAGCAGCGCGACTAGCGGGAGTTTCTACGAGCAGTACTTC.

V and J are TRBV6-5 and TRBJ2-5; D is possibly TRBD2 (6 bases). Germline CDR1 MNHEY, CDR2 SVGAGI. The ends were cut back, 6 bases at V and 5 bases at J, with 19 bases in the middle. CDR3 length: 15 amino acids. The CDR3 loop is CASSNRRGAWETQYF. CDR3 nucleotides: TGTGCCAGCAGCAACAGGCGCGGGGCTTGGGAGACCCAGTACTTC.